The clone carrying this TCR beta chain was counted at least ten times. The antigen remains unidentified. The V gene's germline CDR1 is SGHRS and CDR2 YFSETQ. V was shortened by 4 bases and J by 10 bases, with 27 bases between the two germline ends. The CDR3 covers 18 residues. The data derive from a study of T-cell reconstitution after alpha-beta-depleted transplantation in children. Study-wide findings and caveats: In some patients, recipient T cells and intrathymic progenitors surviving conditioning explained high day-60 diversity.

The authors prepared the TCRbeta library with unique molecular identifiers. In TCRdb, the PCR reads were re-called with MiXCR into one record per CDR3 protein. The sample lists thousands of distinct CDR3 sequences; 9.1% were seen once. The source was PBMCs, mostly from graft donor cells, collected 180 days after TCRalphabeta/CD19-depleted stem cell transplant. This chain joins TRBV5-1 and TRBJ1-6; D may be TRBD1 (5 bases). This receptor was taken from a male patient aged 2-15 years who had a stem cell transplant for acute lymphoblastic leukemia, so the T cells may come from the graft donor. This CDR3 is CASSPGRGPGARGSPLHF. CDR3 DNA: TGCGCCAGCAGCCCCGGGAGGGGTCCCGGGGCTAGAGGGTCACCCCTCCACTTT.